A single sample is the source of the 13 T cell receptor beta chains below, sequenced in a study of cytomegalovirus exposure and HLA in healthy donors (dated 2017 in TCRdb). The receptor library was made with the immunoSEQ multiplex PCR assay. A mixture of 60 forward primers for TCR Vbeta segments and 13 reverse primers for TCR Jbeta segments was used in the multiplex PCR. What TCRdb holds here is the immuneACCESS table cut down to in-frame rearrangements. Part of the clones is not present; checked against another copy, under half of the missing clones reflect an unresolved V gene, and the others are unexplained. Across this sample there are roughly 150,000 clones, with more than 70% seen only once. Clones ranked in the top ten supply roughly 12% of the sample. The sample was PBMCs. The receptors come from a man younger than 30 in good health and CMV-seropositive.

The chain carries TRBV7-2 and TRBJ2-2; TRBD1 might be the D (6 bases). This CDR3 has 16 residues. Trimming stripped 5 bases from V and 6 bases from J, with 19 bases between. CDR1 and CDR2 (germline): SGHTA, FQGNSA. CDR3: CASSAQGRVYAGELFF. As DNA, the CDR3 is TGTGCCAGCAGCGCCCAGGGGCGGGTTTATGCCGGGGAGCTGTTTTTT. The full variable domain, its missing parts supplied by reference TRBV7-2 and TRBJ2-2, is GAGVSQSPSNKVTEKGKDVELRCDPISGHTALYWYRQSLGQGLEFLIYFQGNSAPDKSGLPSDRFSAERTGGSVSTLTIQRTQQEDSAVYLCASSAQGRVYAGELFFGEGSRLTVL.

The rearrangement joins TRBV27 to TRBJ1-1; D call uncertain. Per germline, CDR1 MNHEY and CDR2 SMNVEV (reference sequence). This CDR3 contains 16 residues. Trimming shortened V by 6 bases and J by 0 bases, and 17 bases separated the two germline ends. CDR3: CASSPAGYAMNTEAFF. The CDR3 DNA follows: TGTGCCAGCAGCCCCGCGGGTTACGCGATGAACACTGAAGCTTTCTTT.

This chain connects TRBV10-1 to TRBJ2-7, with D possibly TRBD2 on 5 matching bases. V was pared by 3 bases and J by 0 bases, with 9 bases between. The length of the CDR3 is 14 residues. Germline-derived CDR1 and CDR2 are WNHNN and SYGVQD (reference sequence). CDR3 in amino acids: CASSDYRDSYEQYF. Written as DNA, the CDR3 is TGCGCCAGCAGTGATTACCGGGACTCCTACGAGCAGTACTTC.

The chain joins TRBV18 to TRBJ1-4, with 9 bases fitting TRBD1. Germline-derived CDR1 and CDR2 are KGHSH and LQKENI. V shed 6 bases, J shed 7 bases, and the junction held 3 bases outside the gene matches. The CDR3 spans 13 residues. The CDR3 region has the DNA TGTGCCAGCTCTCGACAGGGGGGTGAAAAACTGTTTTTT. It yields the protein CASSRQGGEKLFF.

The genes are TRBV9 and TRBJ1-2; D perhaps matches TRBD1 (6 bases). Trimming removed 0 bases at V and 4 bases at J, with 10 bases between. CDR1 is SGDLS and CDR2 is YYNGEE in the germline V gene. The CDR3 length is 14 residues. CDR3 amino acids: CASSVATGSYGYTF. CDR3 DNA: TGTGCCAGCAGCGTAGCTACAGGGTCCTATGGCTACACCTTC.

The V and J genes are TRBV29-1 and TRBJ2-1, with 10 bases that match TRBD2. V dropped 7 bases and J dropped 4; count of bases not matched to a gene: 4. CDR3 length: 13 residues. Germline CDR1 and CDR2: SQVTM and ANQGSEA. The CDR3 sequence: CSAGTSAYNEQFF. CDR3 DNA sequence: TGCAGCGCCGGGACTAGCGCTTACAATGAGCAGTTCTTC.

This clone was seen more than once but under ten times. This chain uses TRBV5-1 with TRBJ2-7; TRBD2 aligns across 7 bases. This CDR3 comprises 16 residues. Germline V gives CDR1 SGHRS, CDR2 YFSETQ. The trim removed 0 bases at V and 1 base at J, leaving 7 bases unmatched. The CDR3 reads CASSLASVAGSYEQYF. In DNA, the CDR3 is TGCGCCAGCAGCTTGGCCTCAGTAGCGGGTTCCTACGAGCAGTACTTC. The full variable domain, completed using reference TRBV5-1 and TRBJ2-7, is KAGVTQTPRYLIKTRGQQVTLSCSPISGHRSVSWYQQTPGQGLQFLFEYFSETQRNKGNFPGRFSGRQFSNSRSEMNVSTLELGDSALYLCASSLASVAGSYEQYFGPGTRLTVT.

This chain joins TRBV27 and TRBJ2-2, with 8 bases that match TRBD2. CDR1 and CDR2 from the germline V gene are MNHEY and SMNVEV (reference sequence). The J segment lost 1 base and the V segment lost 7 bases, leaving 5 bases of the junction unmatched. The CDR3 spans 15 residues. The CDR3 sequence: CASIQTSGNTGELFF. As DNA, the CDR3 is TGTGCCAGCATTCAAACTAGCGGGAACACCGGGGAGCTGTTTTTT.

Only one count was recorded for this clone. The rearrangement links TRBV10-3 to TRBJ1-1; D gene uncertain. CDR1 and CDR2 from the germline V gene are ENHRY and SYGVKD. Trimming removed 1 base at V and 2 bases at J, with 5 bases between. This CDR3 is 13 amino acids long. CDR3 nucleotides: TGTGCCATCAGTGAGTTGGGCAACACTGAAGCTTTCTTT. Translated: CAISELGNTEAFF.

This chain uses TRBV4-2 with TRBJ1-4; D is perhaps TRBD1 (6 bases). This CDR3 contains 15 residues. CDR1 is LGHNA, CDR2 YNFKEQ, per germline. V was pared by 1 base and J by 6 bases, with 12 bases between. The CDR3 coding sequence is TGTGCCAGCAGCCAAGCTAGGACAGCCGATGAAAAACTGTTTTTT. This translates into CASSQARTADEKLFF.

The chain carries TRBV27 and TRBJ2-7; D might be TRBD1 (6 bases). V dropped 6 bases and J dropped 2 bases, with 20 bases sitting between them. CDR3 length: 16 amino acids. Germline V lookup: CDR1 MNHEY, CDR2 SMNVEV (reference sequence). CDR3 sequence: CASRLPPTGKPYEQYF. CDR3 DNA sequence: TGTGCCAGCAGGTTACCCCCGACAGGCAAGCCCTACGAGCAGTACTTC.

The V call is TRBV7-8, the J call TRBJ2-7; D perhaps matches TRBD2 (5 bases). V lost 3 bases, J lost 3 bases, and 9 bases lay in between. The CDR3 covers 13 residues. Per germline, CDR1 SGHVS and CDR2 FQNEAQ. The CDR3 reads CASSFGGSYEQYF. For the CDR3, the DNA is TGTGCCAGCAGCTTTGGTGGGAGCTACGAGCAGTACTTC.

This clone showed up just a few times. Distinct nucleotide sequences in the sample also encode this CDR3. The chain carries TRBV27 and TRBJ2-6; D not certain. The CDR3 is 14 amino acids. Germline CDR1 and CDR2: MNHEY and SMNVEV (reference sequence). V was trimmed by 3 bases and J by 0 bases, leaving 3 bases between them. DNA of the CDR3: TGTGCCAGCAGTTTTAGCTCTGGGGCCAACGTCCTGACTTTC. It specifies CASSFSSGANVLTF.